A selection of T cell receptor beta chains follows, all from one sample in a study of Ad26.COV2.S vaccination and SARS-CoV-2 variants. TCRdb's table, derived via immunoSEQ multiplex PCR, lists solely in-frame clones and lacks some. This sample has 200,000 to 300,000 clones; approximately 87% occur once, and the top ten carry around a tenth. The material was peripheral blood, obtained in a trial of Ad26.COV2.S vaccine versus placebo. The receptors here all came from a person between 18 and 65 years old who received the Ad26.COV2.S COVID-19 vaccine or a placebo. CDR3s include the opening cysteine and the closing phenylalanine or tryptophan. Fields, in order: V gene, J gene, CDR3 protein.

TRBV3-1/TRBV3-2,TRBJ2-7,CASSLGGDSSYEQYF
TRBV2,TRBJ1-2,CASSGTDRGLYGYTF
TRBV5-4,TRBJ1-2,CASSLVTGLGYGYTF
TRBV5-6,TRBJ1-3,CASSIYGTPGNTIYF
TRBV5-1,TRBJ2-3,CASSLWGQGAGTDTQYF
TRBV27,TRBJ2-1,CASALFAVNEQFF
TRBV11-2,TRBJ2-3,CASSELRDPGDTQYF
TRBV27,TRBJ2-1,CASSPRQTYNEQFF
TRBV7-2,TRBJ1-1,CASSLIPPGELNTEAFF
TRBV24-1,TRBJ2-4,CATSDLCLSDIQYF
TRBV7-6,TRBJ2-1,CASSYDSFYNEQFF
TRBV25-1,TRBJ2-1,CASSPPGNEQFF
TRBV27,TRBJ2-3,CASSLFRPTDTQYF
TRBV11-2,TRBJ1-4,CASSVGPTNEKLFF
TRBV6-4,TRBJ1-6,CASGQVRDSPLHF
TRBV5-6,TRBJ1-2,CASSLVGRGPYGYTF
TRBV19,TRBJ2-7,CASNPGQGYEQYF
TRBV24-1,TRBJ2-3,CATSDIGSRAADTQYF
TRBV10-3,TRBJ2-5,CAIRGDLTSRETQYF
TRBV11-2,TRBJ2-7,CASSLLRLTSGSSYEQYF
TRBV18,TRBJ1-6,CASSPGGNSPLHF
TRBV5-4,TRBJ2-5,CASSSDAGRETQYF
TRBV6-4,TRBJ2-3,CASSLAGGTDTQYF
TRBV9,TRBJ2-3,CASSVGTSGGAYTDTQYF
TRBV10-3,TRBJ2-2,CAITRTSTNTGELFF
TRBV6-4,TRBJ2-3,CASSRLAGGQDTQYF
TRBV5-1,TRBJ2-1,CASSLAGTKNDEQFF
TRBV5-6,TRBJ2-1,CASSFTGLAPYNEQFF
TRBV27,TRBJ1-1,CASSLNAGVNTEAFF
TRBV11-1,TRBJ2-2,CASSLTGLGAGELFF
TRBV5-4,TRBJ2-1,CASSLFGAYNEQFF
TRBV5-1,TRBJ1-1,CASSLSGANTEAFF
TRBV25-1,TRBJ2-5,CASGPRQGQETQYF
TRBV28,TRBJ2-5,CASSFLLAGVETQYF
TRBV6-4,TRBJ2-1,CASCSGTLENGEQFF
TRBV7-3,TRBJ1-5,CASSITGDQPQHF
TRBV5-1,TRBJ1-1,CASSPAGTPDTEAFF
TRBV6-2/TRBV6-3,TRBJ2-3,CASSPGGLRRGTDTQYF
TRBV10-2,TRBJ2-3,CASSSLRSTDTQYF
TRBV30,TRBJ1-3,CAWRPAGSGNTIYF
TRBV2,TRBJ2-4,CASRGAGVAKNIQYF
TRBV3-1/TRBV3-2,TRBJ2-3,CASSPGTSGSHRQTQYF
TRBV6-5,TRBJ2-7,CASMTGVGYEQYF
TRBV13,TRBJ1-4,CASSSRVVRTNEKLFF
TRBV5-1,TRBJ2-2,CASSIAGGDTGELFF
TRBV28,TRBJ1-2,CASSLPAGQNYGYTF
TRBV7-2,TRBJ2-3,CASRTTDYTDTQYF
TRBV7-2,TRBJ2-7,CASSFDRGGYYEQYF
TRBV5-4,TRBJ2-7,CASNEAGGVHEQYF
TRBV29-1,TRBJ2-5,CSVDGTFQETQYF
TRBV12-3/TRBV12-4,TRBJ1-2,CALGWGYGYTF
TRBV18,TRBJ2-5,CASRQTGEETQYF
TRBV28,TRBJ1-6,CASSLESGGLNSPLHF
TRBV29-1,TRBJ1-2,CSVAGQGVRYGYTF
TRBV9,TRBJ2-5,CASSVEERTAVQETQYF
TRBV7-2,TRBJ1-3,CASSLGTPSSGNTIYF
TRBV27,TRBJ2-7,CASSSPYEQYF
TRBV13,TRBJ1-2,CASSLAGERGYTF
TRBV28,TRBJ2-3,CASSPSTGADTQYF
TRBV30,TRBJ1-2,CAWMGPGADGYTF